This entry features one T cell receptor beta chain sequence. Its target is not known. This sample stems from a study of radiotherapy plus CTLA-4 blockade in lung cancer. Background on the study: Objective responses were observed in 18% of patients, and disease control was achieved by about 30%. Regarding the study as a whole: TCR clones of tumor origin grew in blood after radiotherapy plus ipilimumab. Dynamics of early blood T cell clones, together with interferon-beta, were reportedly the best predictors of response.

The protocol was immunoSEQ multiplex PCR, while the TCRdb copy is restricted to in-frame clones and leaves out a portion. The repertoire holds about 120,000 clones, with approximately 77% as singletons. Germline V gene data show CDR1 as MRHNA and CDR2 as SNTAGT. CDR3 size: 13 residues. Unmatched junction bases numbered 1, after V lost 4 bases and J lost 6 bases. Alongside CTLA-4 blockade with ipilimumab, patients with chemo-refractory metastatic non-small-cell lung cancer received focal radiation. The sample consisted of peripheral blood, taken from a patient treated with radiotherapy plus ipilimumab. This chain joins TRBV6-4 and TRBJ2-2; 8 positions agree with TRBD2. This sequence originates from a human donor with non-small cell lung cancer that progressed on radiotherapy plus ipilimumab. Some clones in this sample may be carry-over from other donors' samples. CDR3 protein: CASSATSAGELFF. DNA for the CDR3: TGTGCCAGCAGTGCGACTAGCGCCGGGGAGCTGTTTTTT.